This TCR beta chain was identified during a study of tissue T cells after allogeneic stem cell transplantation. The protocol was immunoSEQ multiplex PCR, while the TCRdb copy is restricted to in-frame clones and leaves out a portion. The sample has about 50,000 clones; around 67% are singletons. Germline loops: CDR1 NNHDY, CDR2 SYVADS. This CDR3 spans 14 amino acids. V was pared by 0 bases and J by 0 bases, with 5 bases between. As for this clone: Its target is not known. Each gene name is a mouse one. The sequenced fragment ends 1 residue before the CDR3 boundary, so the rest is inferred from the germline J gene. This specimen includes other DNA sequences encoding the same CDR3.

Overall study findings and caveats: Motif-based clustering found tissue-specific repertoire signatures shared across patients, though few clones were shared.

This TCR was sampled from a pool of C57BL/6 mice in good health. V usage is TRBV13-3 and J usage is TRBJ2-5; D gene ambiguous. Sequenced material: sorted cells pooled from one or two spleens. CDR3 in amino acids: CASSDGNNQDTQYF. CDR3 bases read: TGTGCCAGCAGTGATGGCAATAACCAAGACACCCAGTAC.